The entry below describes one TCR beta chain. Its antigen is currently unknown. These data belong to a study of beta chain features in type 1 diabetes. Whole-study findings and limits: Type 1 diabetes patients showed fewer insertions and more deletions at VDJ junctions. High TCR expression in some cells could lead to their over-representation in cDNA sequencing. Patients with Type 1 diabetes showed moderately but significantly shorter TCRB CDR3s in all four CD4+ subsets.

J lost 6 bases, V lost 6 bases, and 9 bases had no gene match. Germline-derived CDR1 and CDR2 are SQVTM and ANQGSEA. The CDR3 is 14 amino acids. Expressed TCRB transcripts were sequenced, since all the RNA that had been isolated was reverse transcribed. There were approximately 3.5 million reads on average in the naive, central memory and regulatory T cell samples. Profiled with immunoSEQ multiplex PCR; TCRdb holds only in-frame clones, not every one. This sample has some 240,000 clones, with roughly 16% found just once. Material: naive CD4+ T cells from blood. This sequence joins TRBV29-1 and TRBJ2-3; 10 bases fit TRBD1. This receptor was identified in a man aged 25 to 45 with type 1 diabetes. The CDR3 region has the DNA TGCAGCGTGGCGGGACAGGGGCCTCGGGATACGCAGTATTTT. This sequence encodes CSVAGQGPRDTQYF.